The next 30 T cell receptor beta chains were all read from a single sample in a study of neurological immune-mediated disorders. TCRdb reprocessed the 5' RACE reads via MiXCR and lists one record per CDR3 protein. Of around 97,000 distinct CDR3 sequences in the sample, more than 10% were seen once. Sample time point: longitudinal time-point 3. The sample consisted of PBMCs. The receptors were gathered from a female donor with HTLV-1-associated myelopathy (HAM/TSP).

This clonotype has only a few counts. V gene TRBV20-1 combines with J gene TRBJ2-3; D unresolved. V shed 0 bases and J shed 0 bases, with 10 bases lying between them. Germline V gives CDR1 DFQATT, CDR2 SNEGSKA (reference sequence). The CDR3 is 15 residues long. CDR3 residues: CSARDNIRSTDTQYF. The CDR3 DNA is TGCAGTGCTAGAGATAATATTAGGAGCACAGATACGCAGTATTTT.

The CDR3 here is CASSTTQSSYNEQFF. The CDR3 coding sequence is TGTGCCAGCAGCACCACACAAAGCTCCTACAATGAGCAGTTCTTC. The genes are TRBV5-6 and TRBJ2-1; D is unresolved. Trimming shortened V by 4 bases and J by 0 bases, and 11 bases separated the two germline ends. CDR1 is SGHDT, CDR2 YYEEEE, per germline. CDR3 length: 15 residues.

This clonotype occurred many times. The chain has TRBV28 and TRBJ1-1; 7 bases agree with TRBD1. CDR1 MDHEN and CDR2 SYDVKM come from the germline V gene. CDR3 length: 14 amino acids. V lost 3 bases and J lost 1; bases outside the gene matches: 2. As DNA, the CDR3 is TGTGCCAGCAGTTTCGACAGGGCGAACACTGAAGCTTTCTTT. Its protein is CASSFDRANTEAFF.

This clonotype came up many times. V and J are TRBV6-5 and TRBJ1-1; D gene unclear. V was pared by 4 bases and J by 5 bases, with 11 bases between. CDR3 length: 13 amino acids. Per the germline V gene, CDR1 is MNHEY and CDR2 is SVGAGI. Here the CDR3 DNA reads TGTGCCAGCAGTTCTCCGGGTAATACTGAAGCTTTCTTT. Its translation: CASSSPGNTEAFF.

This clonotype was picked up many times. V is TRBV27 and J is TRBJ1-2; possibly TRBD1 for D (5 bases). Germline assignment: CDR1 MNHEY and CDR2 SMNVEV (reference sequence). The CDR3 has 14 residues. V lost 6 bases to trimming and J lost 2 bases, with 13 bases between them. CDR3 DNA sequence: TGTGCCAGCAGCCGACCGGGGCTGAACTATGGCTACACCTTC. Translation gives CASSRPGLNYGYTF.

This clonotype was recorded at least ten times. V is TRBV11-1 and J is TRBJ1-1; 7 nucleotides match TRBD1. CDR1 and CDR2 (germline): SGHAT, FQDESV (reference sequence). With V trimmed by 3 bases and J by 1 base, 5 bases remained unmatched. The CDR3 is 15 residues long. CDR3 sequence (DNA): TGTGCCAGCAGCTTCTTACAGGGGAGGAACACTGAAGCTTTCTTT. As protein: CASSFLQGRNTEAFF.

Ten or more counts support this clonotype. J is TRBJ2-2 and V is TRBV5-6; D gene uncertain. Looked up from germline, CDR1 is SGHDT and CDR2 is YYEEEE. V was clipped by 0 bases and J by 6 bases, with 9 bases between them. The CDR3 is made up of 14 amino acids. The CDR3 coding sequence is TGTGCCAGCAGCTTGGTACGCGCCCCCGGGGAGCTGTTTTTT. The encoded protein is CASSLVRAPGELFF.

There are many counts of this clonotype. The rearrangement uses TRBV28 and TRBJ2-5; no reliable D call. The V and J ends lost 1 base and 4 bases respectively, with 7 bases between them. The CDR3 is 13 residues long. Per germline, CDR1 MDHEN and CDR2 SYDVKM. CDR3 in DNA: TGTGCCAGCAGTTTATCAGGTGTAGAGACCCAGTACTTC. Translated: CASSLSGVETQYF.

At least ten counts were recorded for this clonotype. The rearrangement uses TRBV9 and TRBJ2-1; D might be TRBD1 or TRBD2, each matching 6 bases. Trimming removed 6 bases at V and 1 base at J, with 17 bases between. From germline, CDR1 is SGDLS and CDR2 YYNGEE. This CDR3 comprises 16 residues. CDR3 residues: CASTPIGGGSYNEQFF. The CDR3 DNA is TGTGCCAGCACCCCGATAGGGGGAGGTTCCTACAATGAGCAGTTCTTC.

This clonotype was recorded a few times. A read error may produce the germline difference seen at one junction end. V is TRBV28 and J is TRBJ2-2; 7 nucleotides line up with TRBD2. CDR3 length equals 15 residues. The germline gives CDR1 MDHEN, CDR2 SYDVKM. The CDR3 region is CVSSQAGLVGGELFF. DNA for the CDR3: TGTGTCAGCAGCCAAGCGGGGCTGGTTGGCGGGGAGCTGTTTTTT.

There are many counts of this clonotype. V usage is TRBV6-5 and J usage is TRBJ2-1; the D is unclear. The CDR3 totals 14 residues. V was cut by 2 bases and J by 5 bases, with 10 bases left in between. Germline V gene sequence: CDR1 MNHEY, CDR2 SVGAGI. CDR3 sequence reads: CASSYVGGDNEQFF. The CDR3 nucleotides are TGTGCCAGCAGTTACGTCGGCGGTGACAATGAGCAGTTCTTC.

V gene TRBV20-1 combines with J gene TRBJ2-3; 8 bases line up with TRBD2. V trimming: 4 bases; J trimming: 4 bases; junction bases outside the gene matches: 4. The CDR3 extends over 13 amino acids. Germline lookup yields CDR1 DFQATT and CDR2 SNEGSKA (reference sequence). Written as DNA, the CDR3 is TGCAGTGCTAAACGGGGGGGCGCAGATACGCAGTATTTT. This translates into CSAKRGGADTQYF.

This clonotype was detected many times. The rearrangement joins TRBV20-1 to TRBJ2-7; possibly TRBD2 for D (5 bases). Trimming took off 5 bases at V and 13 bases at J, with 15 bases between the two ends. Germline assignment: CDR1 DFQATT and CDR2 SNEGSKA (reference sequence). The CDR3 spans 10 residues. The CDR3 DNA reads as TGCAGTGCTCAAGGGTTCGGGGTTTACTTC. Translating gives CSAQGFGVYF.

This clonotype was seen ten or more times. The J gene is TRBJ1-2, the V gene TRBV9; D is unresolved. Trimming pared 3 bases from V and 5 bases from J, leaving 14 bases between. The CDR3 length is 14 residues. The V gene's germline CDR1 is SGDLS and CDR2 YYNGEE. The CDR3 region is CASSARPEGYGYTF. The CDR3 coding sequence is TGTGCCAGCAGCGCCCGCCCGGAAGGTTATGGCTACACCTTC.

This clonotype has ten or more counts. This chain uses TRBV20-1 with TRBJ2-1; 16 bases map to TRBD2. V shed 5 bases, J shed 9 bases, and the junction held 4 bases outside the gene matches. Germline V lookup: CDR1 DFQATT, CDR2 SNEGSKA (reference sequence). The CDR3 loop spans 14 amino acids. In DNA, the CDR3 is TGCAGTGCTCGGGGACTAGCGGGGGGGGGTGAGCAGTTCTTC. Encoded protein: CSARGLAGGGEQFF.

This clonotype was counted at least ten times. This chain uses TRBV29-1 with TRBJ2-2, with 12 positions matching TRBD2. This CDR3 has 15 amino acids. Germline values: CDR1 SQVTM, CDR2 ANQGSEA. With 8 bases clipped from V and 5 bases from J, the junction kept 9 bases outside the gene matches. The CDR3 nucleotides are TGCAGCCACCAGGGGCTAGCGGGGGGGACCGGGGAGCTGTTTTTT. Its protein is CSHQGLAGGTGELFF.

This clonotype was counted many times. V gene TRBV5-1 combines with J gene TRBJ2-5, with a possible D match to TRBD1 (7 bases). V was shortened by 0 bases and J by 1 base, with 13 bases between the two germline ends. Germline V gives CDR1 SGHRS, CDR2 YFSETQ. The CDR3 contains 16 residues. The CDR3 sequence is CASSLVNRGGQETQYF. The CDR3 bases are TGCGCCAGCAGCTTGGTGAACAGGGGAGGCCAAGAGACCCAGTACTTC.

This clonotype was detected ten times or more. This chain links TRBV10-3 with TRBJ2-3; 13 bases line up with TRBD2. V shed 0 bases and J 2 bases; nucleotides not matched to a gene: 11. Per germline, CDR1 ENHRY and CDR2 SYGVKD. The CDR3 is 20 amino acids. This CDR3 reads CAISESRRTSGGLNTDTQYF. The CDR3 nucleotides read TGTGCCATCAGTGAGTCAAGACGGACTAGCGGGGGACTTAACACAGATACGCAGTATTTT.

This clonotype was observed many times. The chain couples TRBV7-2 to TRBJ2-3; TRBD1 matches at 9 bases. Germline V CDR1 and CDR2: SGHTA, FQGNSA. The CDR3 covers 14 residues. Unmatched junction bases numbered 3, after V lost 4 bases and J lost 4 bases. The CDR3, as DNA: TGTGCCAGCAGCTACAGGGACAGGGCAGATACGCAGTATTTT. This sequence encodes CASSYRDRADTQYF.

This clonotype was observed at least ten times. For the CDR3, the DNA is TGCAGTGCTAGCCCCGGGACAGTTGCCGGGGAGCTGTTTTTT. Its translation is CSASPGTVAGELFF. The rearrangement links TRBV20-1 to TRBJ2-2; 7 bases map to TRBD1. The CDR3 totals 14 residues. Germline V gene lookup returns CDR1 DFQATT and CDR2 SNEGSKA (reference sequence). J was trimmed by 6 bases and V by 3 bases; bases with no gene match: 7.

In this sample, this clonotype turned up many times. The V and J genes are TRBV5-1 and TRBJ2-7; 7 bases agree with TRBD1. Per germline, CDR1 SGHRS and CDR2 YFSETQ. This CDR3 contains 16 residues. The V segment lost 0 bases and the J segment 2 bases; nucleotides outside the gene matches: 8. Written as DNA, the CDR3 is TGCGCCAGCAGCTTGGCCGGACAGGTCCCACCCTACGAGCAGTACTTC. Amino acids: CASSLAGQVPPYEQYF. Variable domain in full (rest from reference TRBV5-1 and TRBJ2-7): KAGVTQTPRYLIKTRGQQVTLSCSPISGHRSVSWYQQTPGQGLQFLFEYFSETQRNKGNFPGRFSGRQFSNSRSEMNVSTLELGDSALYLCASSLAGQVPPYEQYFGPGTRLTVT.

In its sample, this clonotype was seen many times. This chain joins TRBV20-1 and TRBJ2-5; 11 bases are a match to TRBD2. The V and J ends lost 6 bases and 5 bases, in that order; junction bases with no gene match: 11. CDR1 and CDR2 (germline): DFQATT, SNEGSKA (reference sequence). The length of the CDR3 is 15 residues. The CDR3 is CSAPALAGGGETQYF. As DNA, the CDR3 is TGCAGTGCCCCGGCGCTAGCGGGGGGTGGTGAGACCCAGTACTTC.

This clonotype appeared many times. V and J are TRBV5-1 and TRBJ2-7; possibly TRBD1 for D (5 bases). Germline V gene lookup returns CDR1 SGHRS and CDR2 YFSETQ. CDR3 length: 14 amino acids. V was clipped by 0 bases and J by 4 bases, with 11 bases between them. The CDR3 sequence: CASSLDVRAYEQYF. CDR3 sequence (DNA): TGCGCCAGCAGCTTGGATGTCAGGGCTTACGAGCAGTACTTC.

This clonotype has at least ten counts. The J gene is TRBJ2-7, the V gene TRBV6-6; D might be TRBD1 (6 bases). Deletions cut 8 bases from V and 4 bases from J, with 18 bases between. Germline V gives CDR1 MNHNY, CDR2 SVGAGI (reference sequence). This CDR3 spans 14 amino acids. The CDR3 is CASGREAGDYEQYF. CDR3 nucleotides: TGTGCCAGCGGTCGCGAGGCAGGGGATTACGAGCAGTACTTC.

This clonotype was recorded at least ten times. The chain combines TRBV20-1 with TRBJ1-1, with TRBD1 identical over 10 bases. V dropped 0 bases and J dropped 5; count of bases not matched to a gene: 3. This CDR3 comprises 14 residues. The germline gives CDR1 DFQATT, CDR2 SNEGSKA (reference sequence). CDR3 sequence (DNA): TGCAGTGCTAGAGACGACAGGGGGCATACTGAAGCTTTCTTT. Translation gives CSARDDRGHTEAFF.

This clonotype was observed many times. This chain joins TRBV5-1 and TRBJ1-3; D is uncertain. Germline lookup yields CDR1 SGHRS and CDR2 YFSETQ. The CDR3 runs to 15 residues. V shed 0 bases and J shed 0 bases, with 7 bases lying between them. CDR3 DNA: TGCGCCAGCAGCTTGGTAGGAACCTCTGGAAACACCATATATTTT. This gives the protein CASSLVGTSGNTIYF.

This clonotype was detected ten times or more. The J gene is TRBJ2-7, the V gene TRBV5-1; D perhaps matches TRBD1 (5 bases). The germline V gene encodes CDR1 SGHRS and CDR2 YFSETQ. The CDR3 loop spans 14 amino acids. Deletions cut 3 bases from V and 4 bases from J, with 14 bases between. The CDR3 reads CASSSQGWAYEQYF. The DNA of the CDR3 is TGCGCCAGCAGCTCTCAGGGTTGGGCGTACGAGCAGTACTTC.

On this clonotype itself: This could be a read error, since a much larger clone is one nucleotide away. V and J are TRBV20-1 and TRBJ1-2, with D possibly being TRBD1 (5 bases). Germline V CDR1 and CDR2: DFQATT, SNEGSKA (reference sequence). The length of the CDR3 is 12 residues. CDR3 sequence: CTTYRRHYGYTF. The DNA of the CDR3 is TGCACTACTTACAGGAGACACTATGGCTACACCTTC.

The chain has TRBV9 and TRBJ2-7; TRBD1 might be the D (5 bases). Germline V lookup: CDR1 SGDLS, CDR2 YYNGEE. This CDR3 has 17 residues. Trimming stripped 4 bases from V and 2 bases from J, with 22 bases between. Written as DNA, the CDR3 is TGTGCCAGCAGCCCCCGAGGTGCTCGAGACAGTACCTACGAGCAGTACTTC. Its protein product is CASSPRGARDSTYEQYF. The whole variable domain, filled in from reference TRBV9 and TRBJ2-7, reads DSGVTQTPKHLITATGQRVTLRCSPRSGDLSVYWYQQSLDQGLQFLIQYYNGEERAKGNILERFSAQQFPDLHSELNLSSLELGDSALYFCASSPRGARDSTYEQYFGPGTRLTVT.

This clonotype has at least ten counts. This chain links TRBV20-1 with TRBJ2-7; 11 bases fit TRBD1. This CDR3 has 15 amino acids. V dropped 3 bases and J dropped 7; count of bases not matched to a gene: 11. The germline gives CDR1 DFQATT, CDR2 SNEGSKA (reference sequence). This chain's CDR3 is CSARGTGTGGNEQYF. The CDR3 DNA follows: TGCAGTGCTAGGGGAACCGGGACAGGGGGTAATGAGCAGTACTTC.